What follows are 32 T cell receptor beta chains derived from one specimen sequenced in a study of blood T cell repertoires in COVID-19. Here immunoSEQ multiplex PCR was the method, and the copy in TCRdb shows in-frame clones only, minus some. The repertoire holds some 200,000 clones, with under 90% as singletons. Sequenced sample: peripheral blood. The receptors were sampled from a woman older than 75 with COVID-19, enrolled during active disease.

This chain joins TRBV5-1 and TRBJ1-1, with TRBD1 as a possible D gene (5 bases). Germline V gives CDR1 SGHRS, CDR2 YFSETQ. With 3 bases removed from V and 4 bases from J, the gap between germline ends came to 13 bases. This CDR3 is 14 amino acids long. The CDR3 loop is CASSSQDRTTEAFF. CDR3 DNA sequence: TGCGCCAGCAGCTCCCAAGACAGAACCACTGAAGCTTTCTTT.

With regard to this clone: Germline is not matched at one junction end, which may reflect a read error. The CDR3 loop is CASSQAQAAPYEQYF. In DNA form, the CDR3 reads TGTGCCAGCAGTCAAGCACAGGCGGCTCCCTACGAGCAGTACTTC. V and J are TRBV2 and TRBJ2-7; D perhaps matches TRBD1 (5 bases). Germline V gene lookup returns CDR1 SNHLY and CDR2 FYNNEI. The length of the CDR3 is 15 residues.

This chain joins TRBV27 and TRBJ1-1, with 7 positions matching TRBD1. V trimming: 6 bases; J trimming: 11 bases; junction bases outside the gene matches: 9. The length of the CDR3 is 12 residues. Per the germline V gene, CDR1 is MNHEY and CDR2 is SMNVEV (reference sequence). DNA of the CDR3: TGTGCCAGCAGCCTACAGGGGAGAAATGCTTTCTTT. Amino acids: CASSLQGRNAFF.

J is TRBJ1-2 and V is TRBV28; the D gene is possibly TRBD1 (6 bases). Germline V lookup: CDR1 MDHEN, CDR2 SYDVKM. CDR3 length equals 14 residues. Trimming removed 5 bases at V and 6 bases at J, with 16 bases between. CDR3 protein: CASSPPDRPHGYTF. The CDR3, as DNA: TGTGCCAGCAGTCCACCCGACAGGCCGCATGGCTACACCTTC.

In regard to this clone: The sample carries other DNA sequences with the same CDR3. The rearrangement uses TRBV19 and TRBJ1-5; D possibly corresponds to TRBD1 (6 bases). The germline CDR1 and CDR2 sequences are LNHDA and SQIVND (reference sequence). V was trimmed by 4 bases and J by 7 bases, leaving 17 bases between them. The CDR3 length is 15 residues. The CDR3 region has the DNA TGTGCCAGTAGTACCAGCGGGGGGGCAGACCAGCCCCAGCATTTT. It is translated as CASSTSGGADQPQHF. Full variable domain (missing parts from reference TRBV19 and TRBJ1-5): DGGITQSPKYLFRKEGQNVTLSCEQNLNHDAMYWYRQDPGQGLRLIYYSQIVNDFQKGDIAEGYSVSREKKESFPLTVTSAQKNPTAFYLCASSTSGGADQPQHFGDGTRLSIL.

This clone has a handful of counts. The gene calls are TRBV5-1 and TRBJ1-2, with D uncertain. Germline V gene lookup returns CDR1 SGHRS and CDR2 YFSETQ. V was shortened by 0 bases and J by 5 bases, with 5 bases between the two germline ends. This CDR3 region has 12 residues. In DNA form, the CDR3 reads TGCGCCAGCAGCTTGGACGCGTATGGCTACACCTTC. Its translation: CASSLDAYGYTF.

V gene TRBV5-4 combines with J gene TRBJ1-4, with 10 positions matching TRBD1. V lost 4 bases and J lost 4; bases outside the gene matches: 7. Germline V gene sequence: CDR1 SGHNT, CDR2 YYREEE (reference sequence). The CDR3 spans 16 residues. CDR3 sequence reads: CASSTGQGFLNEKLFF. The CDR3 DNA reads TGTGCCAGCAGCACGGGACAGGGGTTTCTTAATGAAAAACTGTTTTTT.

The chain couples TRBV5-1 to TRBJ1-1, with a weak D call TRBD1 (5 bases). The V end lost 5 bases, the J end lost 1 base, and 15 bases lay between the germline ends. The CDR3 loop spans 15 amino acids. Germline assignment: CDR1 SGHRS and CDR2 YFSETQ. In DNA, the CDR3 is TGCGCCAGCAGGACAGTTAATTCTCCGAACACTGAAGCTTTCTTT. Translating it yields CASRTVNSPNTEAFF.

The V gene is TRBV11-3, the J gene TRBJ2-7; D might be TRBD1 (9 bases). V lost 5 bases, J lost 1 base, and 15 bases lay in between. The CDR3 has 15 residues. The germline V gene encodes CDR1 SGHNT and CDR2 YENEEA. CDR3 DNA sequence: TGTGCCAGCAGCCTTAGCGGGACAGGGTCCTACGAGCAGTACTTC. Its protein is CASSLSGTGSYEQYF.

The chain carries TRBV28 and TRBJ2-7; 7 nucleotides line up with TRBD2. Trimming removed 2 bases from V and 4 bases from J; junction bases left unmatched: 2. CDR1 and CDR2 from the germline V gene are MDHEN and SYDVKM. CDR3 length: 13 amino acids. The CDR3 DNA follows: TGTGCCAGCAGTTTAGGGGGGGAATACGAGCAGTACTTC. Its protein product is CASSLGGEYEQYF. The whole variable domain, filled in from reference TRBV28 and TRBJ2-7, reads DVKVTQSSRYLVKRTGEKVFLECVQDMDHENMFWYRQDPGLGLRLIYFSYDVKMKEKGDIPEGYSVSREKKERFSLILESASTNQTSMYLCASSLGGEYEQYFGPGTRLTVT.

The chain combines TRBV9 with TRBJ2-5; 11 bases are shared with TRBD2. Germline CDR1 SGDLS, CDR2 YYNGEE. V lost 5 bases, J lost 7 bases, and 4 bases stayed unmatched. The CDR3 totals 13 residues. CDR3 residues: CASSSGGVGTQYF. CDR3 DNA sequence: TGTGCCAGCAGTAGCGGGGGGGTCGGGACCCAGTACTTC.

This clone was picked up one time. V gene TRBV9 combines with J gene TRBJ1-4, with D uncertain. This CDR3 is built from 17 residues. Deletions cut 0 bases from V and 1 base from J, with 13 bases between. Germline V gene data show CDR1 as SGDLS and CDR2 as YYNGEE. The CDR3 bases are TGTGCCAGCAGCGTAGGTTACACCGCGGGAACTAATGAAAAACTGTTTTTT. It encodes CASSVGYTAGTNEKLFF.

V usage is TRBV3-1 (or the pseudogene TRBV3-2) and J usage is TRBJ2-7; 8 bases agree with TRBD1. This CDR3 has 15 amino acids. After removal of 7 bases from V and 2 bases from J, the junction contained 10 bases not matched to a gene. Germline CDR1 LGHDT, CDR2 YNNKEL (reference sequence). Here the CDR3 reads CASTLGGTGAYEQYF. CDR3 DNA: TGTGCCAGCACCCTCGGCGGGACAGGCGCCTACGAGCAGTACTTC.

The chain recombines TRBV28 with TRBJ2-2, with TRBD2 as a possible D gene (5 bases). Germline V gene sequence: CDR1 MDHEN, CDR2 SYDVKM. The germline V and J ends were trimmed by 6 bases and 4 bases, with 18 bases remaining between them. The length of the CDR3 is 16 residues. In DNA form, the CDR3 reads TGTGCCAGCAGCTTAGGGCTGGGAGACGGCACCGGGGAGCTGTTTTTT. It encodes CASSLGLGDGTGELFF.

The chain has TRBV28 and TRBJ2-1; 11 bases match TRBD2. The germline V gene encodes CDR1 MDHEN and CDR2 SYDVKM. V trimming: 7 bases; J trimming: 4 bases; junction bases outside the gene matches: 3. The CDR3 covers 14 residues. The CDR3 sequence is CASIGTSGYNEQFF. DNA for the CDR3: TGTGCCAGCATAGGGACTAGCGGATACAATGAGCAGTTCTTC.

The chain uses TRBV19 and TRBJ1-5; D is possibly TRBD1 (5 bases). Trimming left V 8 bases short and J 0 bases short, with 14 bases between. Germline CDR1 reads LNHDA; CDR2 reads SQIVND (reference sequence). The CDR3 runs 15 residues. CDR3 sequence (DNA): TGTGCCAGTGCGACAGCCGAACTTAGCAATCAGCCCCAGCATTTT. It encodes CASATAELSNQPQHF.

The rearrangement uses TRBV7-9 and TRBJ2-1; perhaps TRBD1 as D (5 bases). From germline, CDR1 is SEHNR and CDR2 FQNEAQ (reference sequence). Trimming left V 5 bases short and J 5 bases short, with 13 bases between. The CDR3 runs to 14 residues. CDR3 nucleotide sequence: TGTGCCAGCAGCCCCGTAGGGGATAACAATGAGCAGTTCTTC. Its translation: CASSPVGDNNEQFF.

In DNA form, the CDR3 reads TGTGCCAGCAGTTCCATCGGGACAGGGGGCGAAAAACTGTTTTTT. Its translation is CASSSIGTGGEKLFF. This chain uses TRBV28 with TRBJ1-4, with TRBD1 matching over 12 bases. This CDR3 has 15 amino acids. Germline CDR1 and CDR2: MDHEN and SYDVKM. Losses at the gene ends were 4 bases for V and 8 bases for J; bases not matched to a gene: 5.

Comments on this clone: The junction departs from the called germline gene at one end, perhaps through a read error. This chain uses TRBV6-5 with TRBJ2-1, with 9 bases fitting TRBD1. The CDR3 is 14 residues long. CDR1 is MNHEY and CDR2 is SVGAGI in the germline V gene. Written as DNA, the CDR3 is TGTACCAGCCGGCGGACAGGGGCCCACAATGAGCAGTTCTTC. Its protein product is CTSRRTGAHNEQFF.

This chain links TRBV11-2 with TRBJ2-3; no clear D. The germline CDR1 and CDR2 sequences are SGHAT and FQNNGV. The ends were cut back, 5 bases at V and 4 bases at J, with 10 bases in the middle. This CDR3 is 13 amino acids long. The CDR3 region is CASSPILSDTQYF. The CDR3 bases are TGTGCCAGCAGCCCCATACTTTCAGATACGCAGTATTTT.

The J gene is TRBJ1-3, the V gene TRBV18, with D uncertain. Trimming left V 2 bases short and J 4 bases short, with 12 bases between. CDR1 and CDR2 from the germline V gene are KGHSH and LQKENI. The CDR3 runs to 15 residues. The CDR3 sequence is CASSPGTGSGNTIYF. The CDR3 nucleotides read TGTGCCAGCTCACCAGGTACGGGATCCGGAAACACCATATATTTT. Supplemented by reference TRBV18 and TRBJ1-3, the full variable domain reads NAGVMQNPRHLVRRRGQEARLRCSPMKGHSHVYWYRQLPEEGLKFMVYLQKENIIDESGMPKERFSAEFPKEGPSILRIQQVVRGDSAAYFCASSPGTGSGNTIYFGEGSWLTVV.

In its sample, this clone was seen once. The chain couples TRBV7-9 to TRBJ2-1; TRBD2 aligns across 8 bases. The trim removed 0 bases at V and 12 bases at J, leaving 1 base unmatched. The CDR3 extends over 12 amino acids. Germline CDR1 is SEHNR and CDR2 is FQNEAQ (reference sequence). The CDR3 nucleotides read TGTGCCAGCAGCTTAGCGGCGGGGGGGCAGTTCTTC. As protein: CASSLAAGGQFF. The variable domain in full, completed from reference TRBV7-9 and TRBJ2-1, reads DTGVSQNPRHKITKRGQNVTFRCDPISEHNRLYWYRQTLGQGPEFLTYFQNEAQLEKSRLLSDRFSAERPKGSFSTLEIQRTEQGDSAMYLCASSLAAGGQFFGPGTRLTVL.

The chain uses TRBV12-3 or TRBV12-4 and TRBJ2-7, with unresolved D. The V end lost 1 base, the J end lost 7 bases, and 8 bases lay between the germline ends. The CDR3 runs 12 residues. DNA for the CDR3: TGTGCCAGCAGTTTAGGAATCGAGGAGCAGTACTTC. Protein sequence: CASSLGIEEQYF.

This clone was detected only a few times. The rearrangement joins TRBV10-3 to TRBJ1-6; D may be TRBD1 (5 bases). V lost 4 bases to trimming and J lost 5 bases, with 9 bases between them. Per the germline V gene, CDR1 is ENHRY and CDR2 is SYGVKD. This CDR3 is built from 14 residues. DNA for the CDR3: TGTGCCATCAGTGGGGGCAGGAATAATTCACCCCTCCACTTT. It translates to CAISGGRNNSPLHF.

The chain is built from TRBV5-1 and TRBJ2-5; 13 bases are a match to TRBD2. V was pared by 5 bases and J by 5 bases, with 9 bases of the junction left unmatched. This CDR3 region has 16 residues. The germline gives CDR1 SGHRS, CDR2 YFSETQ. The CDR3 protein is CASRMGGLAGLETQYF. DNA of the CDR3: TGCGCCAGCAGAATGGGGGGACTAGCGGGGTTGGAGACCCAGTACTTC.

This clone showed up just a few times. This rearrangement joins TRBV5-1 to TRBJ1-2; 11 positions match TRBD1. The CDR3 is 15 residues long. CDR1 is SGHRS, CDR2 YFSETQ, per germline. V gave up 0 bases and J gave up 7 bases; unmatched junction bases: 5. CDR3: CASSLVPGQGGGYTF. The CDR3 DNA sequence: TGCGCCAGCAGCTTGGTACCGGGACAGGGGGGTGGCTACACCTTC.

This clone was found a few times. The chain links TRBV7-9 to TRBJ1-1, with 12 bases that match TRBD1. Per germline, CDR1 SEHNR and CDR2 FQNEAQ (reference sequence). The ends lost 1 base at V and 5 bases at J; junction bases unmatched: 5. This CDR3 is built from 16 residues. CDR3 amino acids: CASSLEGQGARTEAFF. CDR3 nucleotides: TGTGCCAGCAGCTTAGAGGGACAGGGGGCAAGAACTGAAGCTTTCTTT.

The V gene is TRBV10-1, the J gene TRBJ2-3, with a possible D match to TRBD1 (6 bases). Per germline, CDR1 WNHNN and CDR2 SYGVQD (reference sequence). The length of the CDR3 is 13 residues. Trimming stripped 6 bases from V and 2 bases from J, with 9 bases between. The CDR3 region has the DNA TGCGCCAGCAGCGGACAGATCACAGATACGCAGTATTTT. This encodes CASSGQITDTQYF.

In this sample, this clone turned up once. The rearrangement joins TRBV18 to TRBJ2-4; D unresolved. The V gene's germline CDR1 is KGHSH and CDR2 LQKENI. The CDR3 is 16 amino acids. Trimming removed 0 bases at V and 0 bases at J, with 9 bases between. CDR3: CASSPPPGLAKNIQYF. The CDR3 DNA sequence: TGTGCCAGCTCACCACCCCCGGGTTTAGCCAAAAACATTCAGTACTTC.

The V gene is TRBV7-8, the J gene TRBJ2-7, with D perhaps TRBD2 (6 bases). Germline CDR1 is SGHVS and CDR2 is FQNEAQ. The V end was cut by 5 bases, the J end by 4 bases, with 15 bases between. The CDR3 length is 14 residues. This CDR3 is CASSRPGLPYEQYF. The CDR3 region has the DNA TGTGCCAGCAGCCGGCCGGGACTCCCTTACGAGCAGTACTTC.

The chain recombines TRBV5-4 with TRBJ1-3, with 9 bases matching TRBD1. Germline V lookup: CDR1 SGHNT, CDR2 YYREEE (reference sequence). CDR3 size: 15 residues. With 3 bases clipped from V and 8 bases from J, the junction kept 9 bases outside the gene matches. In DNA, the CDR3 is TGTGCCAGCAGCTCGGATAGGGACAGGGACCACACCATATATTTT. Its protein product is CASSSDRDRDHTIYF. The entire variable domain, with the rest obtained from reference TRBV5-4 and TRBJ1-3, is as follows: ETGVTQSPTHLIKTRGQQVTLRCSSQSGHNTVSWYQQALGQGPQFIFQYYREEENGRGNFPPRFSGLQFPNYSSELNVNALELDDSALYLCASSSDRDRDHTIYFGEGSWLTVV.

This chain connects TRBV5-1 to TRBJ1-2, with TRBD1 matching over 10 bases. From germline, CDR1 is SGHRS and CDR2 YFSETQ. V was clipped by 4 bases and J by 4 bases; unmatched bases: 13. The CDR3 covers 17 residues. The DNA for the CDR3 is TGCGCCAGCAGCGGAAGGGACAGGGGTCACTTATTCTATGGCTACACCTTC. It specifies CASSGRDRGHLFYGYTF. Complete variable domain (other parts from reference TRBV5-1 and TRBJ1-2): KAGVTQTPRYLIKTRGQQVTLSCSPISGHRSVSWYQQTPGQGLQFLFEYFSETQRNKGNFPGRFSGRQFSNSRSEMNVSTLELGDSALYLCASSGRDRGHLFYGYTFGSGTRLTVV.